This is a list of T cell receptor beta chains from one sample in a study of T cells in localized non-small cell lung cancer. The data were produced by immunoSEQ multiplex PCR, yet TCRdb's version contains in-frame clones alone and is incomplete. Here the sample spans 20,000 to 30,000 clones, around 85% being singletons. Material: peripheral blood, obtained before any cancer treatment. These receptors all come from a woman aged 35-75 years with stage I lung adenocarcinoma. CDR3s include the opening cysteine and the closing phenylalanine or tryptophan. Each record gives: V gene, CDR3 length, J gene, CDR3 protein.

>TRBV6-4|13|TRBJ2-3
CASSPERGASQYF
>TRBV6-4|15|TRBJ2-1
CASSEGDSSYNEQFF
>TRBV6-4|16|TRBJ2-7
CASSDSKVAGGGEQYF
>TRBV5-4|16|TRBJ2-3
CASSSRLAGMSDTQYF
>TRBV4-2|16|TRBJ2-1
CASSQDEGLPYNEQFF
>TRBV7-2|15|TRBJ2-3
CASSPLGGTTDTQYF
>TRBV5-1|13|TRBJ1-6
CASSLEGNSPLHF
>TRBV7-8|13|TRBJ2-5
CASSLARQETQYF
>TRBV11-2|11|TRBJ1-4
CASSSNEKLFF
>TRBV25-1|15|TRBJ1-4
CASSQQTGPNEKLFF
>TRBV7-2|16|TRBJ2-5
CASSSHPTSGEETQYF
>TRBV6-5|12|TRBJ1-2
CASRTGWSGYTF
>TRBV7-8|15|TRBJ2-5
CASSGSGGARETQYF
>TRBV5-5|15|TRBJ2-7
CASSLYQRGADEQYF
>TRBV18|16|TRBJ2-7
CASSPQSSVLTYEQYF
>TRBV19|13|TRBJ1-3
CASQVFSGNTIYF
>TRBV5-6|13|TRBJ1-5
CASSGSLNQPQHF
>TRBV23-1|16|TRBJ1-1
CASSQARGGENTEAFF
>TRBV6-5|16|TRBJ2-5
CASSYSADRGLGDLHF
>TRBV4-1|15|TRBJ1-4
CASSQEAGFSEKLFF
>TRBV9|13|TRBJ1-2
CASRETGGFGYTF
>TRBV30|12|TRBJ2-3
CAWVQGGDTQYF
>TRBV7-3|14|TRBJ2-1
CASSPLAGLNEQFF
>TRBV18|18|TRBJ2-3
CASSPLGIGTSSTDTQYF
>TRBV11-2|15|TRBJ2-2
CASSLQRGGDGELFF
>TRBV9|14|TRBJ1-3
CASSIGPNRDTIYF
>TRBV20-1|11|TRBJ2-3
CSASGLPTQYF
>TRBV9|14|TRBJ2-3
CASTQGVYTDTQYF
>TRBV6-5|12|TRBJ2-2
CASERDDGELFF
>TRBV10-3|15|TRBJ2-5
CAIKNRPATPETQYF
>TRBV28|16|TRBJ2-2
CASSFSWDLDTGELFF
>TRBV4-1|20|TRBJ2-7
CASSHPPVAGGPGMTYEQYF
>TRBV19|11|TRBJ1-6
CASSVREPLHF
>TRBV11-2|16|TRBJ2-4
CASSFGLPSAKNIQYF
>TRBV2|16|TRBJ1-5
CASSEGRQARNQPQHF
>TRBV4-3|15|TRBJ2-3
CASSQDRGATDTQYF
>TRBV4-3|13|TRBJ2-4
CASSQEREDIQYF
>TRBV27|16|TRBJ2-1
CASTPGRAGNYNEQFF
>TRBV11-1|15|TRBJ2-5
CASSFRGAAQETQYF
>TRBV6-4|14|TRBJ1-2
CASRIGTANYGYTF
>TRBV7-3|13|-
CASSLPGSHEQYF
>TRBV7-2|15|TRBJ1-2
CASSLRQGANYGYTF
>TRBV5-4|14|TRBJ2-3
CASTKRDSTDTQYF
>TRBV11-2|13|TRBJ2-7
CASSLVKGYEQYF
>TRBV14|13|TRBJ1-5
CASSRGMDQPQHF
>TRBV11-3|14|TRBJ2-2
CASSFNTATGELFF
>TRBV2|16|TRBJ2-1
CASRGTSGAVFDEQFF